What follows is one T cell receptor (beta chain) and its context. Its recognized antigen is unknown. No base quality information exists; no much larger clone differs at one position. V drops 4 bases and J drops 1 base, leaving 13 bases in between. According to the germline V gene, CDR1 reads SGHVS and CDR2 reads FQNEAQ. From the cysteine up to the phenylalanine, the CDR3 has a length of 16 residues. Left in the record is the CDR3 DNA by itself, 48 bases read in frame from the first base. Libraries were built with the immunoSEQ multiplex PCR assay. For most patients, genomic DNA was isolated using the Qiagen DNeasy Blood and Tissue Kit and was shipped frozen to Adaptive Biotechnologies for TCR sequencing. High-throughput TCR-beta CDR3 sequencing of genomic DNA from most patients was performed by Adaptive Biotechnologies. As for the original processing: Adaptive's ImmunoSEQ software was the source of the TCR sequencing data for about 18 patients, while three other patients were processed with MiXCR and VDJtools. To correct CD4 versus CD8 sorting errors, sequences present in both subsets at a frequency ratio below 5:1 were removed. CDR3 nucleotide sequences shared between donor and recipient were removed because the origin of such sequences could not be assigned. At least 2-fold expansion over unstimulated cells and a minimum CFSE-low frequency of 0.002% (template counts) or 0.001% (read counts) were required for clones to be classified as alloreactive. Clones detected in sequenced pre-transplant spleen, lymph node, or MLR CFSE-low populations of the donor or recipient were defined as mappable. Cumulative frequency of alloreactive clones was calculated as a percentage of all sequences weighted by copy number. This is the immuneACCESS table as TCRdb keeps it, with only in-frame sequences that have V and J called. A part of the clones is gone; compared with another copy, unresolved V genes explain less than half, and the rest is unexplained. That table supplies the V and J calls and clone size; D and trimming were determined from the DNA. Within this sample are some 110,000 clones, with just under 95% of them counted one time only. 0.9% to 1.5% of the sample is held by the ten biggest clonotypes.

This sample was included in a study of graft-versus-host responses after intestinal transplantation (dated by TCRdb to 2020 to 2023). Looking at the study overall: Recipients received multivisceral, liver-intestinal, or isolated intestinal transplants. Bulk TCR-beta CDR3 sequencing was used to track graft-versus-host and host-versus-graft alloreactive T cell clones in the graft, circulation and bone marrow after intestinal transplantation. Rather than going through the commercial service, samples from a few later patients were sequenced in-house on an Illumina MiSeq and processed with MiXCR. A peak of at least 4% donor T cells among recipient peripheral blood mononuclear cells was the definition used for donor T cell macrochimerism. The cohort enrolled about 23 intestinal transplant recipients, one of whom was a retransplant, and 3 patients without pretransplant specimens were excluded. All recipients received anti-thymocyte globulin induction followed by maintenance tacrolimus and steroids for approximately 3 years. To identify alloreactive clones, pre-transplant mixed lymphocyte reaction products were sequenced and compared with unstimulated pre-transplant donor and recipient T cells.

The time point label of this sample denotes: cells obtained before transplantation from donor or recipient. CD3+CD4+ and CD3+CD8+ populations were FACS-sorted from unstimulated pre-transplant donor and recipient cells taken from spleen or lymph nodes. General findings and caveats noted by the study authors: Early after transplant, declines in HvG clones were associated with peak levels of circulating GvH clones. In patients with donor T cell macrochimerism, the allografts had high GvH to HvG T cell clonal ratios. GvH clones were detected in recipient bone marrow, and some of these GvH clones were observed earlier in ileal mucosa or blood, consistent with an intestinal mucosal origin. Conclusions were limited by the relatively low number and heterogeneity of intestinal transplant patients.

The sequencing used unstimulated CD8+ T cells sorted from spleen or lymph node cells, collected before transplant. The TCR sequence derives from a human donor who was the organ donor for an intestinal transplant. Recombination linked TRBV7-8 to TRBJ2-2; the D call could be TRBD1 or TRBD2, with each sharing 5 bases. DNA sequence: TGTGCCAGCAGCTCCACGGCAGGGAGGAACACCGGGGAGCTGTTTTTT. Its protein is CASSSTAGRNTGELFF.